The sample holds many counts of the clone carrying this T cell receptor (beta chain). Its antigen is not identified. CDR1 and CDR2 from the germline V gene are SGDLS and YYNGEE. V gave up 0 bases and J gave up 3 bases, with 7 bases separating them. The CDR3 contains 13 residues. Generation of TCR beta libraries employed quantitative 5'-RACE incorporating molecular barcodes. TCRdb reprocessed the 5' RACE reads with MiXCR, giving one entry per CDR3 protein. The table lists 220,000 or so distinct CDR3 sequences, roughly a tenth of them singletons. The data originate from a study of CD8 T cells in ankylosing spondylitis. Overall study results and limits: One TCR beta motif, made up of roughly eight highly homologous variants, appeared characteristic of ankylosing spondylitis blood. Disease-linked clones bore a CD8+ phenotype, appearing relatively rarely in peripheral blood.

Sequencing was done on a sample of blood, either unsorted or a sorted T cell fraction (not recorded which). The TCR comes from a male donor with ankylosing spondylitis or in good health (not recorded which). The chain joins TRBV9 to TRBJ2-7; tentative D call: TRBD2 (6 bases). This CDR3 reads CASSVAGDYEQYF. DNA for the CDR3: TGTGCCAGCAGCGTAGCGGGGGACTACGAGCAGTACTTC.